These T cell receptor beta chains were read from a single sample in a study of blood T cell repertoires in COVID-19. Clones were sequenced by immunoSEQ multiplex PCR, and TCRdb holds only the in-frame ones, with some missing. This sample has 25,000 to 30,000 clones, with 90% found just once. The sequencing input was peripheral blood. These receptors came from a man aged 65 to 79 with active or convalescent COVID-19. The CDR3 runs from the conserved cysteine through the conserved F or W. Fields, in order: V gene, D gene, CDR3 protein. A D gene is named only where the DNA matches it firmly.

TRBV6-5,.,CATGLWGEKLFF
TRBV18,.,CASSPETTGNYGYTF
TRBV5-4,TRBD1,CASSSLSDRDNEQFF
TRBV5-1,.,CASSSTGGVGEKLFF
TRBV11-2,.,CASSPWGVTTEAFF
TRBV18,.,CASSPLDTNTEAFF
TRBV18,.,CASSPDFGRSSYEQYF
TRBV4-2,.,CASSQTSSAQYF
TRBV28,.,CASSFNRDFYNEQFF
TRBV3-1/TRBV3-2,TRBD1,CASSQGDRGYTNEKLFF
TRBV19,TRBD1,CASSSDRRNEKLFF
TRBV14,.,CASRGTGIQETQYF
TRBV4-3,TRBD1,CASSQGTGYYGYTF
TRBV6-2/TRBV6-3,.,CASSFRGSYNSPLHF
TRBV12-3/TRBV12-4,.,CASSPNRVAQHF
TRBV6-5,.,CASAMGLQSYNEQFF
TRBV29-1,TRBD1,CSVQGPYYGYTF
TRBV12-5,.,CADYLGQGESYEQYF
TRBV11-2,.,CASSLGRGGNSPLHF
TRBV28,TRBD1,CASQGARNQPQHF
TRBV14,TRBD2,CASSQESGALYNEQFF
TRBV10-3,.,CATKSRGNTEAFF
TRBV5-1,TRBD2,CASRTSGSSYNEQFF
TRBV11-2,TRBD1,CASSLEQGAYEQYF
TRBV14,TRBD1,CASSQTTGLSNQPQHF
TRBV9,TRBD1,CASSAGQVVGGYTF
TRBV25-1,TRBD1,CASSGQGNQPQHF
TRBV7-2,.,CASSLELQGKAFF
TRBV6-6,.,CASSYSGGFYNEQFF
TRBV12-5,TRBD1,CASGLQEGGAKFYGYTF
TRBV7-9,TRBD1,CASSLFGDRAEAFF
TRBV5-4,TRBD2,CASSLAGGRSGELFF
TRBV19,TRBD2,CASAPGTSGQETQYF
TRBV19,.,CASSRGQVSNQPQHF
TRBV6-5,.,CASSYGAMPSGNTIYF
TRBV29-1,.,CSATAPSFNEQFF
TRBV5-8,.,CASSLFPGNTGELFF
TRBV5-4,TRBD2,CASSPGLAGGIYEQYF
TRBV24-1,TRBD1,CATRQGSNTEAFF
TRBV25-1,.,CASSGRTESYGYTF
TRBV18,TRBD1,CASSPDRVEQYF
TRBV5-1,.,CASSYDRRRETQYF
TRBV7-3,.,CASSPSPFGSYNEQFF
TRBV7-9,TRBD2,CASSQGLAAQETQYF
TRBV6-5,.,CASTNGGALYGYTF
TRBV6-5,TRBD1,CASQGQGVPDTQYF
TRBV9,TRBD1,CASSSRQGSVQFF
TRBV19,TRBD2,CASSFGLAETQYF
TRBV12-5,TRBD2,CASGPGEGAGNTGELFF
TRBV21-1,.,CASNTTQTQETQYF
TRBV6-1,.,CASSEGGTYSPLHF
TRBV2,.,CASSAGYKSNQPQHF
TRBV7-2,TRBD2,CASSWKTSGGQQFF
TRBV19,.,CASSINPTGAKNIQYF
TRBV9,.,CASSESASSYNEQFF
TRBV7-2,.,CASSLGGAGLSYEQYF
TRBV6-2/TRBV6-3,.,CASSYNRVQAEAFF
TRBV2,TRBD1,CASRPGQGGGYTF
TRBV7-8,.,CASSLPAGPGGNQPQHF